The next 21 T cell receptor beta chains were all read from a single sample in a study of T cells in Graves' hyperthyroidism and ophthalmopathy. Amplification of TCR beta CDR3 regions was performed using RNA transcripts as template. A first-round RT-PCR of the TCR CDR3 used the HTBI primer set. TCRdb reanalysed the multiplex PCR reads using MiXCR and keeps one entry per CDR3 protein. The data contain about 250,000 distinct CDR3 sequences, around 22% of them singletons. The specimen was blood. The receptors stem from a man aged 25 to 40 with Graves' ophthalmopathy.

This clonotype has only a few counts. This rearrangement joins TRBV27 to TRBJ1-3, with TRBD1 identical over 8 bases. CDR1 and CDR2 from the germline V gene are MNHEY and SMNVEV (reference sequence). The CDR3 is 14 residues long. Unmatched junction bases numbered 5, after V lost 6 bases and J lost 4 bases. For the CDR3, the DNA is TGTGCCAGCAGGAAGACAGGGGCCGGAAACACCATATATTTT. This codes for CASRKTGAGNTIYF.

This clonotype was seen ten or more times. CDR3 DNA sequence: TGTGCCAGCACCCGGTCGAGGGAGGGCCCTTACGAGCAGTACTTC. Translating it yields CASTRSREGPYEQYF. The chain has TRBV2 and TRBJ2-7, with TRBD2 identical over 7 bases. J was trimmed by 4 bases and V by 7 bases; bases with no gene match: 13. Germline lookup yields CDR1 SNHLY and CDR2 FYNNEI. This CDR3 spans 15 amino acids.

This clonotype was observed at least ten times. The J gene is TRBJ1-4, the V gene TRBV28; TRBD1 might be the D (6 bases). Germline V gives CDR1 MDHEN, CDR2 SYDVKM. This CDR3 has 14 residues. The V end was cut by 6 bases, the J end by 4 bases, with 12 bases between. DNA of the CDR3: TGTGCCAGCAGATCGGACAGAATTAATGAAAAACTGTTTTTT. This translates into CASRSDRINEKLFF.

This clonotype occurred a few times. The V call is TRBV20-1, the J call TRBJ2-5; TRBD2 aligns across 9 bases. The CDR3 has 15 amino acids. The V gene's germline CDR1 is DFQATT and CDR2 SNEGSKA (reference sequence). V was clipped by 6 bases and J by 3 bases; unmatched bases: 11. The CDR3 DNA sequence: TGCAGTGCCGCGGGAGCAGCGGGAGGCAAAGAGACCCAGTACTTC. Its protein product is CSAAGAAGGKETQYF.

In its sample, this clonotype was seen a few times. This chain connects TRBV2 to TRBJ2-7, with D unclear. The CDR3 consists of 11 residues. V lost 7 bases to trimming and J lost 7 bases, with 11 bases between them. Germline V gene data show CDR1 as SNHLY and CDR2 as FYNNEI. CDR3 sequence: CASTRAQEQYF. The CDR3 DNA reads TGTGCCAGCACGAGAGCTCAAGAGCAGTACTTC.

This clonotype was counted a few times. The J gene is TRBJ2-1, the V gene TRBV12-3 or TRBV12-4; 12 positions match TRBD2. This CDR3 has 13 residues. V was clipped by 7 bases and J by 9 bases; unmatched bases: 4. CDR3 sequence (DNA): TGTGCCAGCACCGCACTAGCGGGAGGTGAGCAGTTCTTC. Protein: CASTALAGGEQFF.

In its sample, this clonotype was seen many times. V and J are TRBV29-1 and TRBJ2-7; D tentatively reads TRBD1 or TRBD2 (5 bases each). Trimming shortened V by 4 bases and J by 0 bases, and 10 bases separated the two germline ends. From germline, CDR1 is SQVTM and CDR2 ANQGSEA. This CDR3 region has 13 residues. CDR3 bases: TGCAGCGTTGGCAGGGAGCTCTCCTACGAGCAGTACTTC. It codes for CSVGRELSYEQYF.

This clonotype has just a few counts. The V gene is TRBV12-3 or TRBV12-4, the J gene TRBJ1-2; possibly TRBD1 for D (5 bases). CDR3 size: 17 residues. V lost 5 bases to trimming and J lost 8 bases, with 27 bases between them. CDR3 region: CASSPSMGSGGSHGYTF. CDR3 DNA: TGTGCCAGCAGTCCCTCGATGGGATCGGGGGGTTCGCACGGCTACACCTTC.

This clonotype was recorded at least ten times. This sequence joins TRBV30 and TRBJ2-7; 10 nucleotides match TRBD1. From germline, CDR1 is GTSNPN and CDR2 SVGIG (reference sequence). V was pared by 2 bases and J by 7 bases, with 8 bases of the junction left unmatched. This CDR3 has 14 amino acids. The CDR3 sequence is CAWSRRQGALEQYF. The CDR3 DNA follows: TGTGCCTGGAGTAGAAGACAGGGGGCGCTTGAGCAGTACTTC.

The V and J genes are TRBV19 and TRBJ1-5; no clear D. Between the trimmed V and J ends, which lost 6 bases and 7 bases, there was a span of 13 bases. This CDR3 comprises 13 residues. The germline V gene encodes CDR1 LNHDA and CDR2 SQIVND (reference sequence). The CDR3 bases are TGTGCCAGTAGCACCGGACCATCCCAGCCCCAGCATTTT. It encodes CASSTGPSQPQHF.

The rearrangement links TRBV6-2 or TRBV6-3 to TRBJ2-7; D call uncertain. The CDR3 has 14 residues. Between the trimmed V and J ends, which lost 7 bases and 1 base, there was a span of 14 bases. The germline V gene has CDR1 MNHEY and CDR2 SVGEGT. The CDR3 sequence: CASTNPWGSYEQYF. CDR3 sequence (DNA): TGTGCCAGCACTAACCCCTGGGGATCCTACGAGCAGTACTTC.

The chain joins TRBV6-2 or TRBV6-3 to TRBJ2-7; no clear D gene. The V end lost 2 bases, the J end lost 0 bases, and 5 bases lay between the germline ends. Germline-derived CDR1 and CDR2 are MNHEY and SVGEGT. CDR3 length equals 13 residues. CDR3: CASSYISSYEQYF. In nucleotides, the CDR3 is TGTGCCAGCAGTTACATCAGCTCCTACGAGCAGTACTTC.

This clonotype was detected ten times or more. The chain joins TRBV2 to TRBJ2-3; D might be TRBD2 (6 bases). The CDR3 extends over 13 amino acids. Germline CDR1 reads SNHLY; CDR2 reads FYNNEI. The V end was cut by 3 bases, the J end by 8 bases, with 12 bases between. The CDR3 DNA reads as TGTGCCAGCAGTGAGGGGACTCGTGGTACGCAGTATTTT. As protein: CASSEGTRGTQYF.

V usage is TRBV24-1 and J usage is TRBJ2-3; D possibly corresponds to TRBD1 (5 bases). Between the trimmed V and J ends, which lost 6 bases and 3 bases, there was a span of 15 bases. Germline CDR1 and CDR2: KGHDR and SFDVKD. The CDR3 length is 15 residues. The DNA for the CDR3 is TGTGCCACCAGTTCAGGGTTAGTTAGGACAGATACGCAGTATTTT. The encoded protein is CATSSGLVRTDTQYF.

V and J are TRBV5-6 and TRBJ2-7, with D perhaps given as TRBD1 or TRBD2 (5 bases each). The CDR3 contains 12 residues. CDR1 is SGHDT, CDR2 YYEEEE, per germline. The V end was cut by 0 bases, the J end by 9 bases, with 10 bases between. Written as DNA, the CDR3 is TGTGCCAGCAGCTTGGTAGGGGACGGGCAGTACTTC. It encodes CASSLVGDGQYF.

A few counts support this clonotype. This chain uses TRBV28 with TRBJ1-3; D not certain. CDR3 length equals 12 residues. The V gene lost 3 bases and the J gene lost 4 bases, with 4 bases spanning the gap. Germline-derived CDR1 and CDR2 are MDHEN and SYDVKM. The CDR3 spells CASSFPGNTIYF. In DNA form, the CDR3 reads TGTGCCAGCAGTTTTCCCGGAAACACCATATATTTT.

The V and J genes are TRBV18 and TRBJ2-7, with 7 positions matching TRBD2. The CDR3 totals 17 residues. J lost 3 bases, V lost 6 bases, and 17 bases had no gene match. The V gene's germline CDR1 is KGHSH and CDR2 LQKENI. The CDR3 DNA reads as TGTGCCAGCTCCCCCCGCGGAGGTGCGGGAGCGATCTACGAGCAGTACTTC. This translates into CASSPRGGAGAIYEQYF.

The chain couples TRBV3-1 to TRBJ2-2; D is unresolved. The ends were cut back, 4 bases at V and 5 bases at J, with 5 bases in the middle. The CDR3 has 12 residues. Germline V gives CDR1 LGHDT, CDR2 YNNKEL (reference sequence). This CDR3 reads CASSRRTGELFF. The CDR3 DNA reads TGTGCCAGCAGCCGGAGAACCGGGGAGCTGTTTTTT.

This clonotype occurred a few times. CDR3 loop: CASSVYRGYGYTF. The CDR3 DNA reads as TGTGCCAGCAGTGTTTACAGAGGATATGGCTACACCTTC. The rearrangement uses TRBV6-2 or TRBV6-3 and TRBJ1-2, with D uncertain. There are 13 residues in the CDR3. The V end was cut by 5 bases, the J end by 5 bases, with 12 bases between. In germline, CDR1 is MNHEY, CDR2 SVGEGT.

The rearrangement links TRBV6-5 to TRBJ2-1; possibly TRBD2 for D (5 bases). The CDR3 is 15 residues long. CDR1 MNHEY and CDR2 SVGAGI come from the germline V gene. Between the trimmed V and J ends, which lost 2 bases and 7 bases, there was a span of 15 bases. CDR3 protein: CASSYGTRVRNEQFF. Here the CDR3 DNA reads TGTGCCAGCAGTTACGGCACTAGAGTTCGGAATGAGCAGTTCTTC.

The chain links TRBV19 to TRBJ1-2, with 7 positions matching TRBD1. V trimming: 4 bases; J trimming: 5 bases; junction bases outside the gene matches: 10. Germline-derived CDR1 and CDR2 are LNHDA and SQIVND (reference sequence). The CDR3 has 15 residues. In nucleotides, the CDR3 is TGTGCCAGTAGTAACCGTCCCGGGACAGCTTATGGCTACACCTTC. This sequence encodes CASSNRPGTAYGYTF.